This is a list of T cell receptor beta chains from one sample in a study of OX40 agonist ivuxolimab in advanced cancers. Using immunoSEQ multiplex PCR, the repertoire was profiled, and TCRdb retains in-frame clones only, with some absent. The data contain over 15,000 clones, 86% of them singletons. This sample comprised CD4+ or CD8+ T cells sorted from blood, obtained in a trial of the OX40 agonist ivuxolimab. These receptors were collected from an adult with an advanced solid tumor such as melanoma, head and neck, liver or kidney cancer. CDR3s include the opening cysteine and the closing phenylalanine or tryptophan. Each record gives: J gene, V gene, CDR3 length, CDR3 protein.

j_call: TRBJ1-5
v_call: TRBV6-6
cdr3_length: 16
cdr3_aa: CASSYQTGDSNQPQHF

j_call: TRBJ2-7
v_call: TRBV6-4
cdr3_length: 11
cdr3_aa: CASSERGRSYF

j_call: TRBJ1-2
v_call: TRBV6-5
cdr3_length: 15
cdr3_aa: CASSYGTGGAYGYTF

j_call: TRBJ2-3
v_call: TRBV2
cdr3_length: 16
cdr3_aa: CASSEAGQVGVDTQYF

j_call: TRBJ2-7
v_call: TRBV7-2
cdr3_length: 17
cdr3_aa: CASSLERRLAGNYEQYF

j_call: TRBJ1-1
v_call: TRBV19
cdr3_length: 14
cdr3_aa: CASSIDLGRPEAFF

j_call: TRBJ2-5
v_call: TRBV9
cdr3_length: 16
cdr3_aa: CASSENLAGGPETQYF

j_call: TRBJ2-1
v_call: TRBV11-1
cdr3_length: 14
cdr3_aa: CASSLDNSGDEQFF

j_call: TRBJ2-7
v_call: TRBV27
cdr3_length: 14
cdr3_aa: CASSFGPPSAEQYF

j_call: TRBJ1-2
v_call: TRBV4-3
cdr3_length: 16
cdr3_aa: CASSQDRTGGDYGYTF

j_call: TRBJ2-1
v_call: TRBV28
cdr3_length: 15
cdr3_aa: CASSFGSGRASEQFF

j_call: TRBJ1-2
v_call: TRBV6-5
cdr3_length: 13
cdr3_aa: CASRPDGLYGYTF

j_call: TRBJ2-7
v_call: TRBV10-1
cdr3_length: 19
cdr3_aa: CASSEGVLRGRVSSYEQYF

j_call: TRBJ2-5
v_call: TRBV29-1
cdr3_length: 12
cdr3_aa: CSATGGMETQYF

j_call: TRBJ2-6
v_call: TRBV18
cdr3_length: 13
cdr3_aa: CASSRSGANVLTF

j_call: TRBJ1-3
v_call: TRBV7-7
cdr3_length: 14
cdr3_aa: CASSAGGSGNTIYF

j_call: TRBJ1-2
v_call: TRBV10-3
cdr3_length: 13
cdr3_aa: CAITDRDSNGYTF

j_call: TRBJ1-2
v_call: TRBV19
cdr3_length: 12
cdr3_aa: CASNEQGYGYTF

j_call: TRBJ2-3
v_call: TRBV18
cdr3_length: 13
cdr3_aa: CASSAGAADTQYF

j_call: TRBJ1-2
v_call: TRBV19
cdr3_length: 16
cdr3_aa: CASSILPGPDNYGYTF

j_call: TRBJ1-1
v_call: TRBV6-6
cdr3_length: 11
cdr3_aa: CASSGTSEAFF

j_call: TRBJ2-7
v_call: TRBV30
cdr3_length: 14
cdr3_aa: CAWSTVAGVGEQYF

j_call: TRBJ2-1
v_call: TRBV7-3
cdr3_length: 15
cdr3_aa: CASSSIAGVGNEQFF

j_call: TRBJ2-1
v_call: TRBV1
cdr3_length: 18
cdr3_aa: CTSSHEVGSGIRLDEQFF

j_call: TRBJ1-1
v_call: TRBV27
cdr3_length: 15
cdr3_aa: CASSLNPEMNTEAFF

j_call: TRBJ1-6
v_call: TRBV6-6
cdr3_length: 15
cdr3_aa: CASNGGTGTLPALHF

j_call: TRBJ1-1
v_call: TRBV2
cdr3_length: 16
cdr3_aa: CASIKGAGVLGTEAFF

j_call: TRBJ1-6
v_call: TRBV11-2
cdr3_length: 16
cdr3_aa: CASSLGAGSKNSPLHF

j_call: TRBJ2-7
v_call: TRBV6-6
cdr3_length: 14
cdr3_aa: CASSYPGGNDEQYF

j_call: TRBJ2-7
v_call: TRBV7-9
cdr3_length: 14
cdr3_aa: CASSPFGSTYEQYF

j_call: TRBJ1-1
v_call: TRBV27
cdr3_length: 15
cdr3_aa: CASSLFVGGGSEAFF

j_call: TRBJ1-4
v_call: TRBV7-8
cdr3_length: 16
cdr3_aa: CASSFDPGQGREKLFF

j_call: TRBJ1-1
v_call: TRBV28
cdr3_length: 14
cdr3_aa: CATFRSDRNTEAFF

j_call: TRBJ1-3
v_call: TRBV7-2
cdr3_length: 13
cdr3_aa: CASSPGQGNTIYF

j_call: TRBJ1-4
v_call: TRBV11-2
cdr3_length: 16
cdr3_aa: CASSLDRDRGGEKLFF

j_call: TRBJ2-2
v_call: TRBV5-4
cdr3_length: 15
cdr3_aa: CASSSGIQPTGELFF

j_call: TRBJ2-7
v_call: TRBV5-4
cdr3_length: 15
cdr3_aa: CASSLVGQPSYEQYF

j_call: TRBJ2-7
v_call: TRBV4-1
cdr3_length: 14
cdr3_aa: CASSHAGPPGEQYF

j_call: TRBJ2-3
v_call: TRBV6-4
cdr3_length: 15
cdr3_aa: CASSDSADATDTQYF

j_call: TRBJ1-5
v_call: TRBV5-1
cdr3_length: 15
cdr3_aa: CASSLGRGEGQPQHF

j_call: TRBJ1-3
v_call: TRBV6-1
cdr3_length: 14
cdr3_aa: CASIPGVGGNTIYF

j_call: TRBJ2-1
v_call: TRBV2
cdr3_length: 14
cdr3_aa: CASSEGLVGNEQFF

j_call: TRBJ2-5
v_call: TRBV27
cdr3_length: 16
cdr3_aa: CASSDRPGLVGATQYF

j_call: TRBJ2-7
v_call: TRBV15
cdr3_length: 13
cdr3_aa: CATPKGSSYEQYF

j_call: TRBJ2-1
v_call: TRBV2
cdr3_length: 13
cdr3_aa: CASSETLAAEQFF

j_call: TRBJ2-3
v_call: TRBV11-2
cdr3_length: 13
cdr3_aa: CASSLDLLDTQYF

j_call: TRBJ1-2
v_call: TRBV6-5
cdr3_length: 13
cdr3_aa: CASRPRASYGYTF